The TCR beta chain under discussion was sequenced for a study of CD8+ T cells in alopecia areata. cDNA prepared by RNA extraction and subsequent reverse transcription served as the template for sequencing. Using immunoSEQ multiplex PCR, the repertoire was profiled, and TCRdb retains in-frame clones only, with some absent. The sample consists of over 150,000 clones, over 55% of them appearing once. Study outcomes and limitations: In scalp samples, resident alphabeta T cells of normal skin are also sequenced. Relative to normal scalp, lesional scalp, especially alopecia totalis/universalis, showed higher clonality.

The study team obtained lesional scalp punch biopsies and peripheral blood from alopecia areata patients. Concerning this clone: What it recognizes is unknown.

This TCR was recovered from a human donor with alopecia areata. Sequencing was performed on CD4+ T cells sorted from blood, taken at week 0.

The CDR3 coding sequence is TGCGCCAGCAGCCCGGCCGTGGGGGGCGGCCTGGAAGCTTTCTTT. It is translated as CASSPAVGGGLEAFF. The chain carries TRBV4-3 and TRBJ1-1; TRBD1 is a possible D gene (6 bases). The germline V gene has CDR1 LGHNA and CDR2 YSLEER. The ends were cut back, 4 bases at V and 8 bases at J, with 20 bases in the middle. CDR3 length: 15 residues.